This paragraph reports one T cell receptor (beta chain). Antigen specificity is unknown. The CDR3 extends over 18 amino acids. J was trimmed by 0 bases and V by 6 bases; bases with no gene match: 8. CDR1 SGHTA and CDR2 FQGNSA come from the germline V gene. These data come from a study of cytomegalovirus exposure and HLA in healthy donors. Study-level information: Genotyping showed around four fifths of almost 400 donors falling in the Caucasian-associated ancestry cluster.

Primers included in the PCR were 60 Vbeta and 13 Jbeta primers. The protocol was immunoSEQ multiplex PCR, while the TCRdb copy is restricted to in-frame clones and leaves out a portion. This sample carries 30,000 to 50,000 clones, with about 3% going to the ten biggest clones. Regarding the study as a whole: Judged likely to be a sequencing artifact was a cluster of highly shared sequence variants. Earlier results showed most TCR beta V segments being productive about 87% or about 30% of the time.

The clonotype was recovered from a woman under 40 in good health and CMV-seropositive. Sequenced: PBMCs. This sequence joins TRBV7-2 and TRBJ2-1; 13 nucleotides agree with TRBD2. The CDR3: CASRRTSGGPRSYNEQFF. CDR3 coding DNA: TGTGCCAGCAGACGGACTAGCGGGGGCCCCCGCTCCTACAATGAGCAGTTCTTC.